This T cell receptor (beta chain) was observed in a study of T cell changes during pregnancy in multiple sclerosis. The CDR3 runs 16 residues. V shed 2 bases and J 4 bases; nucleotides not matched to a gene: 7. The germline V gene has CDR1 MNHEY and CDR2 SMNVEV (reference sequence). The assay was immunoSEQ multiplex PCR, and TCRdb's table has in-frame clones only and misses some. The table has some 110,000 clones, about 93% seen once. The specimen was peripheral blood, collected in the third trimester of pregnancy. The J gene is TRBJ1-5, the V gene TRBV27; TRBD1 matches at 8 bases. This TCR derives from a female donor with multiple sclerosis, enrolled in a pregnancy study. The CDR3 DNA reads TGTGCCAGCAGTTTACGAGGTGACAGGGGAAATCAGCCCCAGCATTTT. It encodes CASSLRGDRGNQPQHF.